The 3 T cell receptor beta chains below all came from one sample that was sequenced in a study of T cell responses to AZD1222 COVID-19 vaccine. Using immunoSEQ multiplex PCR, the repertoire was profiled, and TCRdb retains in-frame clones only, with some absent. The sample comprises 150,000 to 200,000 clones, around 93% of which are singletons, and about 9% rests with the top ten. The sample was peripheral blood, taken on day 0 of AZD1222 vaccination. The receptors derive from an adult in good health.

J is TRBJ1-5 and V is TRBV20-1; TRBD1 matches 8 bases. The germline CDR1 and CDR2 sequences are DFQATT and SNEGSKA (reference sequence). CDR3 length equals 11 residues. J gave up 11 bases and V 5 bases, and 5 bases lay outside the gene matches. CDR3 sequence (DNA): TGCAGTGCTGCAGGGGGCGGGTCCCAGCATTTT. Translating it yields CSAAGGGSQHF.

The CDR3 DNA reads TGTGCCTGGAGTGACCGGGGTACCGGGGAGCTGTTTTTT. Amino acids: CAWSDRGTGELFF. The J gene is TRBJ2-2, the V gene TRBV30, with D maybe TRBD2 (5 bases). CDR3 size: 13 residues. CDR1 GTSNPN and CDR2 SVGIG come from the germline V gene (reference sequence). V dropped 1 base and J dropped 5 bases, with 8 bases sitting between them.

As for this clone: The sample contains more than one DNA sequence encoding this CDR3. V usage is TRBV9 and J usage is TRBJ1-5; 11 bases align to TRBD1. V lost 3 bases and J lost 7; bases outside the gene matches: 3. Germline V CDR1 and CDR2: SGDLS, YYNGEE. The CDR3 consists of 14 residues. The CDR3 loop reads CASSAGTGGQPQHF. CDR3 nucleotides: TGTGCCAGCAGCGCCGGGACAGGGGGACAGCCCCAGCATTTT. Complete variable domain (other parts from reference TRBV9 and TRBJ1-5): DSGVTQTPKHLITATGQRVTLRCSPRSGDLSVYWYQQSLDQGLQFLIQYYNGEERAKGNILERFSAQQFPDLHSELNLSSLELGDSALYFCASSAGTGGQPQHFGDGTRLSIL.